A single sample is the source of the 5 T cell receptor beta chains below, sequenced in a study of metastatic and nonmetastatic thyroid tumors (dated by TCRdb to the early 2020s). Receptor libraries were prepared by PCR. Sequencer: Illumina HiSeq 4000. The public reads were reanalyzed by TCRdb: fastp trimming at Q25, MiXCR alignment, in-frame beta chains only. Here the sample has 17,000 or so clones; 27% occur a single time. The ten largest clonotypes hold roughly 12% of the sample. No patient had received any treatment before thyroid surgery. Sequencing input: adjacent normal tissue. The receptors originated from a female donor with papillary thyroid cancer or a benign thyroid nodule (not recorded which). Some clones in this sample may be carry-over from other donors' samples.

The rearrangement links TRBV2 to TRBJ2-3, with a possible D match to TRBD2 (7 bases). CDR3 length: 16 amino acids. CDR1 and CDR2 from the germline V gene are SNHLY and FYNNEI. The germline V and J ends were trimmed by 4 bases and 2 bases, with 16 bases remaining between them. The CDR3 DNA reads TGTGCCAGCAGTGGCGACATAGGGGGGGCCACAGATACGCAGTATTTT. Its protein is CASSGDIGGATDTQYF.

The rearrangement links TRBV11-2 to TRBJ2-7, with D perhaps matching TRBD1 (6 bases). Trimming took off 4 bases at V and 1 base at J, with 14 bases between the two ends. CDR1 and CDR2 (germline): SGHAT, FQNNGV. The CDR3 extends over 15 amino acids. The CDR3 region is CASSSFQGMSYEQYF. The DNA of the CDR3 is TGTGCCAGCAGCTCCTTCCAGGGGATGTCCTACGAGCAGTACTTC.

This clone was recorded only once. V usage is TRBV9 and J usage is TRBJ2-1; maybe TRBD1 (5 bases). The CDR3 extends over 16 amino acids. Trimming cost V 3 bases and J 0 bases, with 13 bases left between them. Germline V CDR1 and CDR2: SGDLS, YYNGEE. The CDR3 nucleotides are TGTGCCAGCAGCGCCCGACAGTTGAGCTCCTACAATGAGCAGTTCTTC. This codes for CASSARQLSSYNEQFF.

This clone showed up just a few times. For the CDR3, the DNA is TGTGCCAGCACGGGGGCCGACTACAATGAGCAGTTCTTC. It is translated as CASTGADYNEQFF. The chain links TRBV2 to TRBJ2-1; the D call may be TRBD1 or TRBD2 (6 bases each). CDR1 SNHLY and CDR2 FYNNEI come from the germline V gene. Trimming shortened V by 7 bases and J by 3 bases, and 10 bases separated the two germline ends. The CDR3 sequence is 13 residues long.

This clone was seen a few times. The V gene is TRBV19, the J gene TRBJ1-3; 8 bases map to TRBD1. With 7 bases clipped from V and 3 bases from J, the junction kept 8 bases outside the gene matches. The CDR3 has 15 amino acids. Germline V gene lookup returns CDR1 LNHDA and CDR2 SQIVND (reference sequence). The CDR3 is CASTKDRGNGNTIYF. The CDR3 DNA reads TGTGCCAGTACCAAAGACAGGGGAAATGGAAACACCATATATTTT.